This TCR beta chain was found in a study of cytomegalovirus exposure and HLA in healthy donors. Study results and limitations: The study assumed roughly uniform donor sequencing depth for presence/absence analyses. After further analysis at a later stage, 16,951 TCR beta sequences were associated with HLA alleles at 0.05 false discovery rate.

Researchers ran the PCR with 60 Vbeta and 13 Jbeta primers. Assay: immunoSEQ multiplex PCR; the TCRdb copy retains only in-frame clones and omits some. Of nearly 200,000 clones detected, 65% to 85% appear once; the ten largest clones hold around 0.1%. Per germline, CDR1 LGHNA and CDR2 YSLEER. Trimming at V came to 0 bases and at J to 3 bases, leaving 7 bases not matched to a gene. The CDR3 has 16 residues. To note about this clone: Its antigen remains unknown. Within the sample, other DNA sequences also encode this same CDR3.

Sequenced sample: PBMCs. The sequence was obtained from a boy aged 2 to 9 in good health and CMV-seronegative. The chain carries TRBV4-3 and TRBJ1-2, with TRBD1 matching over 7 bases. This CDR3 reads CASSQDRTGPYYGYTF. The CDR3 DNA sequence: TGCGCCAGCAGCCAAGATCGGACAGGCCCATACTATGGCTACACCTTC.